The 24 T cell receptor beta chains in this list originate from one sample, sequenced in a study of T-cell memory formation after mild COVID-19. TCRdb itself ran the 5' RACE reads through MiXCR, one entry per CDR3 protein. The sample lists more than 150,000 distinct CDR3 sequences, roughly 11% occurring once. The sequenced sample consisted of PBMCs or a T cell subset sorted from them (not recorded which). These receptor sequences come from a man aged 18 to 30 who had mild COVID-19 (a few samples of this study predate the infection). Cell type and time point are not known.

J is TRBJ1-5 and V is TRBV7-9; D is unclear. CDR3 length equals 16 residues. Germline CDR1 SEHNR, CDR2 FQNEAQ (reference sequence). Trimming took 1 base from V and 6 from J, leaving 16 bases between them. The CDR3 region is CASSLGGGGMGQPQHF. The CDR3, as DNA: TGTGCCAGCAGCTTAGGAGGCGGAGGGATGGGTCAGCCCCAGCATTTT.

This clonotype was seen ten or more times. The CDR3 spells CASSGTDTGELFF. The DNA of the CDR3 is TGCGCCAGCAGCGGGACAGACACCGGGGAGCTGTTTTTT. The genes are TRBV5-1 and TRBJ2-2; 7 nucleotides line up with TRBD1. Germline V lookup: CDR1 SGHRS, CDR2 YFSETQ. The CDR3 consists of 13 residues. V shed 4 bases and J 3 bases; nucleotides not matched to a gene: 0.

This clonotype was seen more than once but under ten times. This rearrangement joins TRBV6-5 to TRBJ1-2; D may be TRBD1 (5 bases). Germline CDR1 and CDR2: MNHEY and SVGAGI. The CDR3 totals 13 residues. Deletions cut 3 bases from V and 8 bases from J, with 13 bases between. CDR3 sequence reads: CASSYGPRGGYTF. DNA of the CDR3: TGTGCCAGCAGTTATGGACCCCGGGGGGGCTACACCTTC.

In this sample, this clonotype turned up a few times. The rearrangement uses TRBV7-9 and TRBJ2-3; perhaps TRBD1 as D (6 bases). The CDR3 loop spans 15 amino acids. Germline V lookup: CDR1 SEHNR, CDR2 FQNEAQ (reference sequence). The V gene lost 7 bases and the J gene lost 6 bases, with 20 bases spanning the gap. CDR3 DNA sequence: TGTGCCAGCACCCCCTATACAGGGTCGTGGGATACGCAGTATTTT. Its translation: CASTPYTGSWDTQYF.

DNA of the CDR3: TGTGCCAGCAGGGCGGTAACAGGGATCTATGGCTACACCTTC. It codes for CASRAVTGIYGYTF. The chain employs TRBV5-5 and TRBJ1-2; tentative D call: TRBD1 (6 bases). Trimming cost V 5 bases and J 4 bases, with 15 bases left between them. The germline V gene has CDR1 SGHKS and CDR2 YYEKEE (reference sequence). This CDR3 region has 14 residues.

This chain joins TRBV11-2 and TRBJ1-2; no firm D call. Looked up from germline, CDR1 is SGHAT and CDR2 is FQNNGV. V dropped 5 bases and J dropped 4 bases, with 14 bases sitting between them. The CDR3 length is 14 residues. CDR3 bases: TGTGCCAGCAGCCCCCTCGGGTATGGCTATGGCTACACCTTC. It codes for CASSPLGYGYGYTF.

This clonotype came up a few times. This chain uses TRBV5-6 with TRBJ2-5; possibly TRBD1 or TRBD2 for D (6 bases each). This CDR3 spans 14 amino acids. V was trimmed by 4 bases and J by 5 bases, leaving 15 bases between them. From germline, CDR1 is SGHDT and CDR2 YYEEEE. CDR3 amino acids: CASSPGGGTETQYF. The CDR3 DNA sequence: TGTGCCAGCAGCCCTGGAGGGGGTACGGAGACCCAGTACTTC.

This clonotype appeared a few times. The genes are TRBV10-3 and TRBJ2-1, with TRBD1 identical over 9 bases. There are 13 residues in the CDR3. In germline, CDR1 is ENHRY, CDR2 SYGVKD. The junction had 11 bases not matched to a gene; V was cut back by 10 bases and J by 10 bases. The CDR3 nucleotides read TGTGCCACATCGGGTCCGGGGACAGGGGAGCAGTTCTTC. Translating gives CATSGPGTGEQFF.

The sample holds a few counts of this clonotype. V usage is TRBV12-3 or TRBV12-4 and J usage is TRBJ1-2; no definite D call. The CDR3 covers 14 residues. V was pared by 8 bases and J by 7 bases, with 20 bases between. CDR3 loop: CASSSGEQVGGYTF. The DNA for the CDR3 is TGTGCCAGCTCCTCTGGGGAGCAGGTCGGTGGCTACACCTTC.

This clonotype showed up just a few times. The V gene is TRBV7-9, the J gene TRBJ1-2, with a weak D call TRBD1 (5 bases). The CDR3 consists of 13 residues. Germline V gene lookup returns CDR1 SEHNR and CDR2 FQNEAQ (reference sequence). V was clipped by 3 bases and J by 8 bases, with 13 bases between them. The CDR3 DNA follows: TGTGCCAGCAGCTTCGCCCCCAGGGACGGCTACACCTTC. Translation: CASSFAPRDGYTF.

This clonotype was recorded at least ten times. The genes are TRBV2 and TRBJ2-3; 11 nucleotides agree with TRBD2. Per germline, CDR1 SNHLY and CDR2 FYNNEI. V shed 6 bases and J 5 bases; nucleotides not matched to a gene: 7. The CDR3 covers 15 residues. Here the CDR3 DNA reads TGTGCCAGCAGCGGTAGCGGGGGGGCTGGAGATACGCAGTATTTT. This translates into CASSGSGGAGDTQYF.

The table lists this clonotype with many counts. The chain employs TRBV14 and TRBJ2-1; D perhaps matches TRBD2 (6 bases). The CDR3 runs to 13 residues. Trimming left V 4 bases short and J 6 bases short, with 10 bases between. Germline V gives CDR1 SGHDN, CDR2 FVKESK. CDR3 bases: TGTGCCAGCAGCCTTAGCGGTCCCAATGAGCAGTTCTTC. Encoded protein: CASSLSGPNEQFF. Based on the CDR3 plus reference TRBV14 and TRBJ2-1, the full variable domain is EAGVTQFPSHSVIEKGQTVTLRCDPISGHDNLYWYRRVMGKEIKFLLHFVKESKQDESGMPNNRFLAERTGGTYSTLKVQPAELEDSGVYFCASSLSGPNEQFFGPGTRLTVL.

There are a few counts of this clonotype. In nucleotides, the CDR3 is TGTGCCAGCAGCCAGGGGCAGGAAGCGGAGCCCCAGCATTTT. Encoded protein: CASSQGQEAEPQHF. The chain employs TRBV4-2 and TRBJ1-5; TRBD1 is a possible D gene (5 bases). The CDR3 is 14 residues long. In germline, CDR1 is LGHNA, CDR2 YNFKEQ. V was shortened by 3 bases and J by 8 bases, with 14 bases between the two germline ends.

V gene TRBV20-1 combines with J gene TRBJ1-5; weak D call: TRBD1 (5 bases). This CDR3 region has 14 residues. The germline gives CDR1 DFQATT, CDR2 SNEGSKA (reference sequence). V lost 6 bases and J lost 4, with 16 bases in between. CDR3 protein: CSAVPGRMNQPQHF. The CDR3 DNA sequence: TGCAGTGCCGTCCCGGGACGCATGAATCAGCCCCAGCATTTT.

This chain connects TRBV6-2 or TRBV6-3 to TRBJ2-7; D may be TRBD2 (6 bases). This CDR3 is 14 amino acids long. Trimming took 6 bases from V and 3 from J, leaving 15 bases between them. Germline V gene data show CDR1 as MNHEY and CDR2 as SVGEGT. The CDR3 DNA follows: TGTGCCAGCAGCTATAGCGGAATGGGCTACGAGCAGTACTTC. It encodes CASSYSGMGYEQYF.

This chain joins TRBV2 and TRBJ2-2, with 9 bases fitting TRBD1. The CDR3 runs 16 residues. The V gene end was trimmed by 6 bases and the J gene end by 4 bases; junction bases not matched to a gene: 9. Per the germline V gene, CDR1 is SNHLY and CDR2 is FYNNEI. CDR3 loop: CASSGGQGHGTGELFF. CDR3 coding DNA: TGTGCCAGCAGCGGGGGACAGGGTCACGGCACCGGGGAGCTGTTTTTT.

This clonotype was counted a few times. The chain links TRBV18 to TRBJ2-7; 8 bases are a match to TRBD2. Germline lookup yields CDR1 KGHSH and CDR2 LQKENI. V lost 3 bases and J lost 2; bases outside the gene matches: 9. CDR3 length: 16 amino acids. The CDR3 coding sequence is TGTGCCAGCTCACCCCCTTCCGGCGGGGGGCCCTACGAGCAGTACTTC. Translation: CASSPPSGGGPYEQYF.

The chain is built from TRBV7-2 and TRBJ1-5; D is undetermined. V was cut by 5 bases and J by 4 bases, with 12 bases left in between. CDR1 SGHTA and CDR2 FQGNSA come from the germline V gene. The CDR3 sequence is 14 residues long. The CDR3 nucleotides are TGTGCCAGCAGCCCCTCAAGGCCGAATCAGCCCCAGCATTTT. It is translated as CASSPSRPNQPQHF.

V is TRBV5-4 and J is TRBJ2-3; D remains ambiguous. Deletions cut 0 bases from V and 0 bases from J, with 11 bases between. This CDR3 comprises 16 residues. Germline lookup yields CDR1 SGHNT and CDR2 YYREEE (reference sequence). CDR3 sequence (DNA): TGTGCCAGCAGCTTGGTGTCGTGGGCTAGCACAGATACGCAGTATTTT. This gives the protein CASSLVSWASTDTQYF.

The V call is TRBV6-5, the J call TRBJ1-1, with no clear D. There are 13 residues in the CDR3. Germline CDR1 reads MNHEY; CDR2 reads SVGAGI. Between the trimmed V and J ends, which lost 0 bases and 3 bases, there was a span of 5 bases. CDR3 amino acids: CASSYSRDTEAFF. CDR3 sequence (DNA): TGTGCCAGCAGTTACTCTCGGGACACTGAAGCTTTCTTT.

V usage is TRBV4-1 and J usage is TRBJ2-1; 7 bases align to TRBD2. V dropped 4 bases and J dropped 12; count of bases not matched to a gene: 12. The CDR3 is 14 amino acids. Per germline, CDR1 MGHRA and CDR2 YSYEKL. For the CDR3, the DNA is TGCGCCAGCAGCCCACTGAACGCGGGGGATGGGCAGTTCTTC. Protein sequence: CASSPLNAGDGQFF.

The chain uses TRBV7-2 and TRBJ1-1; D may be TRBD1 (5 bases). This CDR3 has 18 amino acids. CDR1 and CDR2 from the germline V gene are SGHTA and FQGNSA. Trimming stripped 1 base from V and 6 bases from J, with 24 bases between. In DNA, the CDR3 is TGTGCCAGCAGCTTAGACTCGGCTCGGGACCGAGAGGACGCTGAAGCTTTCTTT. It yields the protein CASSLDSARDREDAEAFF.

This clonotype was seen at least ten times. The V call is TRBV20-1, the J call TRBJ2-3; the D is unclear. Trimming removed 6 bases from V and 12 bases from J, with 16 bases in between. Germline values: CDR1 DFQATT, CDR2 SNEGSKA (reference sequence). This CDR3 has 11 residues. CDR3 sequence: CSASSTQFQYF. DNA for the CDR3: TGCAGTGCCTCGTCTACGCAGTTTCAGTATTTT.

Many counts were recorded for this clonotype. J is TRBJ2-1 and V is TRBV24-1, with a possible D match to TRBD2 (5 bases). Per the germline V gene, CDR1 is KGHDR and CDR2 is SFDVKD. The length of the CDR3 is 17 residues. V lost 9 bases and J lost 7, with 27 bases in between. CDR3 DNA sequence: TGTGCCACCGGAGAGGGTTTAAGGAAGTATGTTTTTAATGAGCAGTTCTTC. Its translation is CATGEGLRKYVFNEQFF.